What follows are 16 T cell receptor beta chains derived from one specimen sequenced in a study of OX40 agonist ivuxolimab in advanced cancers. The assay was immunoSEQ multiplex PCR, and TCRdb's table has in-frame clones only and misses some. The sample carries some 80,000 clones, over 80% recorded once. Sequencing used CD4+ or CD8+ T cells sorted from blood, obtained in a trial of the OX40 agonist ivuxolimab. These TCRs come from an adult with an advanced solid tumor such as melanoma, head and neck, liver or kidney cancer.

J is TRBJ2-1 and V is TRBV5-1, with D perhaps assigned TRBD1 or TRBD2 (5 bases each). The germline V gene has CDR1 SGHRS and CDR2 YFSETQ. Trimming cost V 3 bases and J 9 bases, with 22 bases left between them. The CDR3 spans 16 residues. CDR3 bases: TGCGCCAGCAGCTCCGGTGGGGGTTGGTACTCGGGTGAGCAGTTCTTC. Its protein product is CASSSGGGWYSGEQFF.

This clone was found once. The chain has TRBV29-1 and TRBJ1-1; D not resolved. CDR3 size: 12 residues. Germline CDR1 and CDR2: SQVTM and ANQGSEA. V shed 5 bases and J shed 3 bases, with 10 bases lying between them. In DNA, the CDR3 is TGCAGCGTTTTACCGAGGGACACTGAAGCTTTCTTT. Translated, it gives CSVLPRDTEAFF.

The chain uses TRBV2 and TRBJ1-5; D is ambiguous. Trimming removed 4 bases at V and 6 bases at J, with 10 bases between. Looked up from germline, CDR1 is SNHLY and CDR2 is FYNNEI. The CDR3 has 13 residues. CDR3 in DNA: TGTGCCAGCAGTGTTCGAGGTAGTCAGCCCCAGCATTTT. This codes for CASSVRGSQPQHF.

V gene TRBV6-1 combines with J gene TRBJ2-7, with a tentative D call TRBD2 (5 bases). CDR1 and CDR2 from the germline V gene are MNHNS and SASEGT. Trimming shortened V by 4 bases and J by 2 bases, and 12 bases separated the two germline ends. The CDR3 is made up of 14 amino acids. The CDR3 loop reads CASSARVLPYEQYF. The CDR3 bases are TGTGCCAGCAGTGCGAGGGTTTTACCCTACGAGCAGTACTTC.

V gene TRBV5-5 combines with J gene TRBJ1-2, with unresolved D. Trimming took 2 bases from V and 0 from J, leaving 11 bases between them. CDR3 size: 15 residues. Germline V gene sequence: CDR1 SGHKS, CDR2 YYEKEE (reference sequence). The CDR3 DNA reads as TGTGCCAGCAGCTTCGGGTCAGAAGCTAACTATGGCTACACCTTC. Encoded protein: CASSFGSEANYGYTF.

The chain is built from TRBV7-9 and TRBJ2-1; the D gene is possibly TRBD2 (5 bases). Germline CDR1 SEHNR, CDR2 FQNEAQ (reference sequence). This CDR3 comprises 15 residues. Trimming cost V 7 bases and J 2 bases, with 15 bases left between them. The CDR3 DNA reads TGTGCCAGCACCTTCGGGCGGGCCCCCTACAATGAGCAGTTCTTC. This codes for CASTFGRAPYNEQFF.

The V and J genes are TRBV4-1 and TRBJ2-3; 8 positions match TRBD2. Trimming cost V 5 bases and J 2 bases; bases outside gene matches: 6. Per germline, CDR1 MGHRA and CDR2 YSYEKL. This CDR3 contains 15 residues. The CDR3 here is CASSSTSVVTDTQYF. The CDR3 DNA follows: TGCGCCAGCAGCTCGACTAGCGTTGTCACAGATACGCAGTATTTT.

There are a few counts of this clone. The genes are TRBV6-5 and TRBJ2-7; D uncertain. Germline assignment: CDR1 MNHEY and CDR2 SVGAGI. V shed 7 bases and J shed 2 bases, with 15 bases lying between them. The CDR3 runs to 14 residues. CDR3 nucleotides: TGTGCCAGCACCCCAGACCCCACAACCTACGAGCAGTACTTC. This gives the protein CASTPDPTTYEQYF.

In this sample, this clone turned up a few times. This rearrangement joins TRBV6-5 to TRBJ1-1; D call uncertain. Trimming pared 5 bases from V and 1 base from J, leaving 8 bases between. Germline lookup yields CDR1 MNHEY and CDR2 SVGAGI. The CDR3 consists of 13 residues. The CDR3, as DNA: TGTGCCAGCAGTGACCTGAGGAACACTGAAGCTTTCTTT. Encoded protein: CASSDLRNTEAFF.

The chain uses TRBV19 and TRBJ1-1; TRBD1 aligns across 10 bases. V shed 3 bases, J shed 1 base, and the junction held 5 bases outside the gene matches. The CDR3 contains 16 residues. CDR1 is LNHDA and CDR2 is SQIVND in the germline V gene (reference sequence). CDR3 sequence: CASSMGQGRPNTEAFF. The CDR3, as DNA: TGTGCCAGTAGTATGGGACAGGGGCGACCGAACACTGAAGCTTTCTTT.

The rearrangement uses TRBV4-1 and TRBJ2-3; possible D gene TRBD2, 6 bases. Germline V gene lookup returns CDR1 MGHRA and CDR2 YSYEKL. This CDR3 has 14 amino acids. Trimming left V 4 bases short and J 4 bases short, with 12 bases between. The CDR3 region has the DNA TGCGCCAGCAGCCGGAGGGGAGACGCAGATACGCAGTATTTT. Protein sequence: CASSRRGDADTQYF.

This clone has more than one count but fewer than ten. CDR3 coding DNA: TGCGCCAGCAGACGACAGGCCCACACAGATACGCAGTATTTT. Its protein is CASRRQAHTDTQYF. This rearrangement joins TRBV5-1 to TRBJ2-3; D is possibly TRBD1 (6 bases). The germline V and J ends were trimmed by 5 bases and 2 bases, with 12 bases remaining between them. The CDR3 length is 14 residues. CDR1 SGHRS and CDR2 YFSETQ come from the germline V gene.

Written as DNA, the CDR3 is TGTGCCTGGGGCCCCTACTTCCCAGGGTGGAAAAGCAATCAGCCCCAGCATTTT. Translation: CAWGPYFPGWKSNQPQHF. The chain is built from TRBV30 and TRBJ1-5, with D possibly matching TRBD1 (5 bases). The CDR3 runs 18 residues. Germline CDR1 GTSNPN, CDR2 SVGIG (reference sequence). Between the trimmed V and J ends, which lost 5 bases and 1 base, there was a span of 24 bases.

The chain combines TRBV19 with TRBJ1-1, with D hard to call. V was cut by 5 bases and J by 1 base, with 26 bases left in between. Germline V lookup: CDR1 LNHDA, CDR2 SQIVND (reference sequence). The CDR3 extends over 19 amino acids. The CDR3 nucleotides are TGTGCCAGTAGTCCTACCTGGACGGGATACGGTACGGGGAACACTGAAGCTTTCTTT. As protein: CASSPTWTGYGTGNTEAFF. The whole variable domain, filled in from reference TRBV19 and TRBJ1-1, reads DGGITQSPKYLFRKEGQNVTLSCEQNLNHDAMYWYRQDPGQGLRLIYYSQIVNDFQKGDIAEGYSVSREKKESFPLTVTSAQKNPTAFYLCASSPTWTGYGTGNTEAFFGQGTRLTVV.

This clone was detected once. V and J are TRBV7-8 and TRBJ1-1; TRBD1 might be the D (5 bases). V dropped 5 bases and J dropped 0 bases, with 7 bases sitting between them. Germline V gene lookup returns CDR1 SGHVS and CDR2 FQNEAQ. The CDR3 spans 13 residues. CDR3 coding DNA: TGTGCCAGCAGCCCGGGGCTGAACACTGAAGCTTTCTTT. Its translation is CASSPGLNTEAFF.

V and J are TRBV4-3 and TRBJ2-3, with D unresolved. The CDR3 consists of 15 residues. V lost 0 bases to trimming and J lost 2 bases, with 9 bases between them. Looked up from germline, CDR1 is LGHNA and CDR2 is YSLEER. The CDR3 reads CASSQESKLTDTQYF. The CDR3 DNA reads TGCGCCAGCAGCCAAGAGTCCAAGCTCACAGATACGCAGTATTTT.